The 21 T cell receptor beta chains listed next were all sequenced from one sample in a study of cytomegalovirus exposure and HLA in healthy donors. The study ran its PCR with 60 Vbeta and 13 Jbeta primers. The data were produced by immunoSEQ multiplex PCR, yet TCRdb's version contains in-frame clones alone and is incomplete. The data show 110,000 or so clones, with about four fifths seen just once and roughly 2.6% held by the top ten. The sequencing sample was made of PBMCs. The receptors originated from a woman between 18 and 29 years old in good health and CMV-seronegative.

The chain couples TRBV6-5 to TRBJ1-1; D may be TRBD1 (6 bases). The V end lost 7 bases, the J end lost 5 bases, and 8 bases lay between the germline ends. The CDR3 extends over 11 amino acids. Germline loops: CDR1 MNHEY, CDR2 SVGAGI. CDR3 nucleotide sequence: TGTGCCAGCACTAGGGGGACTGAAGCTTTCTTT. Protein sequence: CASTRGTEAFF.

This clone was observed once. The CDR3 spells CASTKGGAGRQETQYF. CDR3 bases: TGTGCCAGCACCAAAGGGGGGGCCGGCAGACAAGAGACCCAGTACTTC. The rearrangement joins TRBV28 to TRBJ2-5; weak D call: TRBD2 (7 bases). With 7 bases removed from V and 2 bases from J, the gap between germline ends came to 20 bases. Germline-derived CDR1 and CDR2 are MDHEN and SYDVKM. The CDR3 sequence is 16 residues long.

This clone was seen once. The rearrangement links TRBV10-3 to TRBJ2-3; 10 bases are shared with TRBD2. The germline V gene has CDR1 ENHRY and CDR2 SYGVKD. This CDR3 contains 13 residues. The V segment lost 11 bases and the J segment 3 bases; nucleotides outside the gene matches: 5. The CDR3, as DNA: TGTGCCTCGACTAGCGGGCAAACAGATACGCAGTATTTT. As protein: CASTSGQTDTQYF.

This chain joins TRBV4-3 and TRBJ2-1; D remains unclear. The germline V and J ends were trimmed by 1 base and 11 bases, with 12 bases remaining between them. Germline CDR1 LGHNA, CDR2 YSLEER. The length of the CDR3 is 13 residues. Here the CDR3 DNA reads TGCGCCAGCAGCCAAGTCACTCAGGTGAAGCAGTTCTTC. Its translation is CASSQVTQVKQFF.

This chain uses TRBV30 with TRBJ2-7; TRBD2 might be the D (6 bases). The V gene's germline CDR1 is GTSNPN and CDR2 SVGIG (reference sequence). V dropped 3 bases and J dropped 7 bases, with 13 bases sitting between them. The CDR3 extends over 12 amino acids. CDR3 sequence (DNA): TGTGCCTGGAGCACCTCAGGGAGGGAGCAGTACGTC. This codes for CAWSTSGREQYV.

The rearrangement joins TRBV5-6 to TRBJ2-7; 7 nucleotides match TRBD1. The CDR3 runs 14 residues. Germline CDR1 reads SGHDT; CDR2 reads YYEEEE. Germline trimming cut 2 bases from V and 4 bases from J; bases unmatched to any gene: 6. DNA of the CDR3: TGTGCCAGCAGCTTAGGGACAGCCCTTTACGAGCAGTACTTC. Amino acid sequence: CASSLGTALYEQYF.

The V call is TRBV28, the J call TRBJ2-6, with D unresolved. This CDR3 has 16 residues. Germline loops: CDR1 MDHEN, CDR2 SYDVKM. Deletions cut 4 bases from V and 4 bases from J, with 14 bases between. CDR3 sequence reads: CASSYGTGYGANVLTF. For the CDR3, the DNA is TGTGCCAGCAGTTACGGTACGGGTTACGGGGCCAACGTCCTGACTTTC.

This rearrangement joins TRBV30 to TRBJ1-2; a weak D match, TRBD1 (5 bases). The CDR3 runs to 11 residues. Germline loops: CDR1 GTSNPN, CDR2 SVGIG (reference sequence). Trimming removed 2 bases at V and 8 bases at J, with 9 bases between. This CDR3 reads CAWSLGGGYTF. DNA of the CDR3: TGTGCCTGGAGTCTCGGGGGAGGCTACACCTTC.

The chain joins TRBV7-9 to TRBJ1-2; D is uncertain. The CDR3 totals 13 residues. V was pared by 1 base and J by 8 bases, with 11 bases between. The germline CDR1 and CDR2 sequences are SEHNR and FQNEAQ (reference sequence). The CDR3 protein is CASSLGREDGYTF. The DNA for the CDR3 is TGTGCCAGCAGCTTAGGACGGGAAGACGGCTACACCTTC. Full variable domain (missing parts from reference TRBV7-9 and TRBJ1-2): DTGVSQNPRHKITKRGQNVTFRCDPISEHNRLYWYRQTLGQGPEFLTYFQNEAQLEKSRLLSDRFSAERPKGSFSTLEIQRTEQGDSAMYLCASSLGREDGYTFGSGTRLTVV.

This clone was found a few times. V and J are TRBV6-5 and TRBJ2-7, with TRBD1 identical over 9 bases. Germline V gene lookup returns CDR1 MNHEY and CDR2 SVGAGI. V was clipped by 5 bases and J by 0 bases; unmatched bases: 2. The CDR3 is made up of 14 amino acids. CDR3 DNA sequence: TGTGCCAGCAGTAAACAGGGGGCCTCCTACGAGCAGTACGTC. This translates into CASSKQGASYEQYV.

V is TRBV6-1 and J is TRBJ2-7; D gene ambiguous. The ends were cut back, 6 bases at V and 2 bases at J, with 11 bases in the middle. The CDR3 has 13 residues. Per the germline V gene, CDR1 is MNHNS and CDR2 is SASEGT. CDR3 in DNA: TGTGCCAGCAGCCTTAGTCAGGCCTACGAGCAGTACTTC. Protein sequence: CASSLSQAYEQYF.

The gene calls are TRBV7-9 and TRBJ2-3; 7 nucleotides agree with TRBD2. Germline-derived CDR1 and CDR2 are SEHNR and FQNEAQ (reference sequence). The CDR3 extends over 15 amino acids. V was clipped by 4 bases and J by 0 bases; unmatched bases: 4. The CDR3 coding sequence is TGTGCCAGCAGCTCCGGGACTACTAGCACAGATACGCAGTATTTT. It encodes CASSSGTTSTDTQYF.

The chain links TRBV11-3 to TRBJ1-2, with D possibly matching TRBD1 (5 bases). The V end was cut by 6 bases, the J end by 5 bases, with 10 bases between. CDR3 length equals 12 residues. The germline V gene has CDR1 SGHNT and CDR2 YENEEA. The CDR3 region has the DNA TGTGCCAGCAGGGACACCACTTATGGCTACACCTTC. As protein: CASRDTTYGYTF.

The J gene is TRBJ1-6, the V gene TRBV18; no firm D call. The CDR3 has 14 residues. Germline CDR1 reads KGHSH; CDR2 reads LQKENI. V lost 3 bases to trimming and J lost 7 bases, with 10 bases between them. This CDR3 reads CASSPQPRNSPLHF. The DNA of the CDR3 is TGTGCCAGCTCACCTCAACCCAGGAATTCACCCCTCCACTTT.

CDR3 in DNA: TGTGCCAGCCGCTTGACAGGGAACACTGAAGCTTTCTTT. The encoded protein is CASRLTGNTEAFF. The chain joins TRBV2 to TRBJ1-1, with D possibly being TRBD1 (6 bases). From germline, CDR1 is SNHLY and CDR2 FYNNEI. The V end lost 8 bases, the J end lost 1 base, and 11 bases lay between the germline ends. The CDR3 is 13 amino acids.

The chain links TRBV29-1 to TRBJ2-7; tentative D call: TRBD2 (6 bases). CDR1 SQVTM and CDR2 ANQGSEA come from the germline V gene. The V end lost 2 bases, the J end lost 0 bases, and 14 bases lay between the germline ends. The CDR3 is 15 amino acids. The CDR3 DNA reads as TGCAGCGTTGAATACGGTCGGAGGGACTCCTACGAGCAGTACGTC. The encoded protein is CSVEYGRRDSYEQYV.

The chain carries TRBV6-1 and TRBJ2-5; D perhaps matches TRBD1 (6 bases). There are 15 residues in the CDR3. Germline CDR1 is MNHNS and CDR2 is SASEGT. Trimming stripped 1 base from V and 5 bases from J, with 14 bases between. The CDR3 nucleotides are TGTGCCAGCAGTGAAGAAGGTCAGGGGCCGGAGACCCAGTACTTC. Its protein product is CASSEEGQGPETQYF.

This clone showed up just a few times. The rearrangement uses TRBV18 and TRBJ1-5; the D is unclear. CDR1 is KGHSH and CDR2 is LQKENI in the germline V gene. This CDR3 has 16 amino acids. The V and J ends lost 4 bases and 2 bases respectively, with 15 bases between them. The CDR3 protein is CASSHREAAGNQPQHF. The CDR3 DNA sequence: TGTGCCAGCTCACATCGGGAAGCGGCCGGCAATCAGCCCCAGCATTTT.

The chain employs TRBV4-2 and TRBJ2-3; 13 bases match TRBD2. Trimming removed 5 bases from V and 0 bases from J; junction bases left unmatched: 5. CDR3 length: 17 residues. From germline, CDR1 is LGHNA and CDR2 YNFKEQ. Here the CDR3 DNA reads TGTGCCAGCAGCAAGGGACTAGCGGGGTCTAGCACAGATACGCAGTATTTT. Its translation: CASSKGLAGSSTDTQYF.

A single count supports this clone. V and J are TRBV5-1 and TRBJ2-5; 7 bases fit TRBD1. Germline CDR1 reads SGHRS; CDR2 reads YFSETQ. The V and J ends lost 4 bases and 1 base, in that order; junction bases with no gene match: 10. CDR3 length equals 16 residues. In DNA form, the CDR3 reads TGCGCCAGCAGCGCCGACAGGGTGGTCTCCCAAGAGACCCAGTACTTC. Translating it yields CASSADRVVSQETQYF.

The chain joins TRBV27 to TRBJ1-1; tentatively, D is TRBD1 (5 bases). Germline V gives CDR1 MNHEY, CDR2 SMNVEV (reference sequence). V lost 3 bases and J lost 4, with 12 bases in between. The CDR3 consists of 14 residues. In DNA form, the CDR3 reads TGTGCCAGCAGTTTGGGGGGAGCGGGCACTGAAGCTTTCTTT. It yields the protein CASSLGGAGTEAFF.